This is a list of T cell receptor beta chains from one sample in a study of vaccination effects on CD4 cells after COVID-19. Clones were read by immunoSEQ multiplex PCR, and TCRdb kept only the in-frame ones, dropping some. The sample has over 50,000 clones, roughly 81% seen once; the top ten hold 2.5%. These receptors are not linked to any known antigen. The starting material was CD4+ T cells from PBMCs cultured with HCoV-229E spike peptides, obtained before COVID-19 vaccination. Receptors were obtained from a human donor who received a COVID-19 vaccine. Each CDR3 is given without its conserved first and last residue.

V gene: TRBV7-2; J gene: TRBJ1-3; CDR3 protein: ASSLGGTGGNTIY
V gene: TRBV6-6; J gene: TRBJ2-4; CDR3 protein: ASTPPRDGKNIQY
V gene: TRBV30; J gene: TRBJ2-3; CDR3 protein: AWTPGRLDTQY
V gene: TRBV5-6; J gene: TRBJ1-2; CDR3 protein: ASSSTGREGGYT
V gene: TRBV7-9; J gene: TRBJ1-1; CDR3 protein: ASSPQGTNTEAF
V gene: TRBV6-6; J gene: TRBJ2-1; CDR3 protein: ASREHYEQF
V gene: TRBV19; J gene: TRBJ1-2; CDR3 protein: ASSILGVYGYT
V gene: TRBV2; J gene: TRBJ1-2; CDR3 protein: ASSDIQGRGYT
V gene: TRBV18; J gene: TRBJ1-1; CDR3 protein: ASSLIREVNTEAF
V gene: TRBV12-3/TRBV12-4; J gene: TRBJ1-2; CDR3 protein: ASSLGTDYGYT
V gene: TRBV10-3; J gene: TRBJ1-2; CDR3 protein: AISLWDRQGYGYT
V gene: TRBV5-6; J gene: TRBJ2-3; CDR3 protein: ASIKNRVTDTQY
V gene: TRBV3-1/TRBV3-2; J gene: TRBJ2-4; CDR3 protein: ASSPLRDYQNIQY
V gene: TRBV5-1; J gene: TRBJ2-4; CDR3 protein: ASSLGTGVTKNIQY
V gene: TRBV4-1; J gene: TRBJ1-1; CDR3 protein: ASSPGQGAFGTEAF
V gene: TRBV19; J gene: TRBJ2-2; CDR3 protein: ASTGTFRGTGELF
V gene: TRBV19; J gene: TRBJ1-2; CDR3 protein: ASANRGDYGYT
V gene: TRBV12-3/TRBV12-4; J gene: TRBJ1-6; CDR3 protein: ASSLTGNSPLH
V gene: TRBV6-5; J gene: TRBJ1-5; CDR3 protein: ASSSDGHQPQH
V gene: TRBV18; J gene: TRBJ2-3; CDR3 protein: ASSPEERLAGPTDTQY
V gene: TRBV18; J gene: TRBJ1-2; CDR3 protein: ASSLDRLTYGYT
V gene: TRBV6-5; J gene: TRBJ2-3; CDR3 protein: ASSYGHGGTDTQY
V gene: TRBV10-1; J gene: TRBJ2-2; CDR3 protein: ASSESRVPNTGELF
V gene: TRBV10-3; J gene: TRBJ2-5; CDR3 protein: AISEGGFQETQY
V gene: TRBV5-4; J gene: TRBJ1-5; CDR3 protein: ASSDGTGGQPQH
V gene: TRBV25-1; J gene: TRBJ1-5; CDR3 protein: ASRGPGQSNQPQH
V gene: TRBV7-3; J gene: TRBJ1-6; CDR3 protein: ASSEFSPGGSPLH
V gene: TRBV7-2; J gene: TRBJ2-3; CDR3 protein: ASSFIAGGPGTDTQY
V gene: TRBV10-3; J gene: TRBJ2-6; CDR3 protein: AISESPGPAGANVLT
V gene: TRBV5-1; J gene: TRBJ2-1; CDR3 protein: ASSLVPTNEQF
V gene: TRBV7-9; J gene: TRBJ2-1; CDR3 protein: ASSLMVGNSYNEQF
V gene: TRBV5-1; J gene: TRBJ2-2; CDR3 protein: ASSLDPSGYTGELF
V gene: TRBV7-2; J gene: TRBJ2-1; CDR3 protein: ASSRTSGVSYNEQF